Shown below are 27 T cell receptor beta chains from a single sample sequenced in a study of identical twins. TCRdb passed the 5' RACE reads through MiXCR, listing each CDR3 protein once. The profile shows fewer than 650,000 distinct CDR3 sequences, about 7.6% of them singletons. Another study also made use of these data, one on yellow fever vaccine responses in identical twins.

The sample taken for sequencing was PBMCs. The receptors here all came from a woman aged 18-29 years in good health.

This clonotype has just a few counts. The chain joins TRBV29-1 to TRBJ2-6; 8 nucleotides match TRBD1. V dropped 4 bases and J dropped 1; count of bases not matched to a gene: 3. This CDR3 region has 15 residues. In germline, CDR1 is SQVTM, CDR2 ANQGSEA. The CDR3 nucleotides read TGCAGCGTTGGGACAGGGCTGTCTGGGGCCAACGTCCTGACTTTC. Amino acids: CSVGTGLSGANVLTF.

The rearrangement joins TRBV12-3 or TRBV12-4 to TRBJ1-2, with a weak D call TRBD1 (6 bases). The CDR3 is 14 residues long. V was cut by 6 bases and J by 0 bases, with 11 bases left in between. CDR3 sequence (DNA): TGTGCCAGCAGACAGGGATTAGCTAACTATGGCTACACCTTC. Protein product: CASRQGLANYGYTF.

In its sample, this clonotype was seen many times. The chain carries TRBV5-1 and TRBJ2-1, with unresolved D. Germline CDR1 reads SGHRS; CDR2 reads YFSETQ. The CDR3 loop spans 15 amino acids. Between the trimmed V and J ends, which lost 0 bases and 7 bases, there was a span of 14 bases. CDR3 in DNA: TGCGCCAGCAGCTTGGAAGATCCACGGGTTAATGAGCAGTTCTTC. Its protein product is CASSLEDPRVNEQFF.

The rearrangement uses TRBV7-6 and TRBJ2-2; D ambiguous. Per the germline V gene, CDR1 is SGHVS and CDR2 is FNYEAQ. Trimming removed 0 bases from V and 7 bases from J, with 12 bases in between. This CDR3 is 15 amino acids long. The CDR3 sequence is CASSLASPAVGELFF. The CDR3 DNA follows: TGTGCCAGCAGCTTAGCGAGTCCCGCGGTCGGGGAGCTGTTTTTT.

This chain links TRBV13 with TRBJ1-2, with D unresolved. Germline-derived CDR1 and CDR2 are PRHDT and FYEKMQ (reference sequence). Trimming shortened V by 1 base and J by 6 bases, and 6 bases separated the two germline ends. The CDR3 totals 12 residues. CDR3: CASSLVVDGYTF. The CDR3 nucleotides are TGTGCCAGCAGCTTAGTAGTGGATGGCTACACCTTC.

This clonotype has a handful of counts. This chain links TRBV5-1 with TRBJ2-7; a possible D gene is TRBD1 (6 bases). Trimming removed 4 bases from V and 0 bases from J, with 17 bases in between. CDR3 length: 16 amino acids. Germline V gives CDR1 SGHRS, CDR2 YFSETQ. The DNA of the CDR3 is TGCGCCAGCAGCGTGTCCAGGGGCCCAAGCTCCTACGAGCAGTACTTC. This sequence encodes CASSVSRGPSSYEQYF.

J is TRBJ2-1 and V is TRBV7-9, with D hard to call. The CDR3 extends over 14 amino acids. V lost 11 bases, J lost 0 bases, and 14 bases lay in between. In germline, CDR1 is SEHNR, CDR2 FQNEAQ (reference sequence). CDR3 in amino acids: CAGRSMGSYNEQFF. The DNA for the CDR3 is TGTGCCGGCCGGTCTATGGGCTCCTACAATGAGCAGTTCTTC. Supplemented by reference TRBV7-9 and TRBJ2-1, the full variable domain reads DTGVSQNPRHKITKRGQNVTFRCDPISEHNRLYWYRQTLGQGPEFLTYFQNEAQLEKSRLLSDRFSAERPKGSFSTLEIQRTEQGDSAMYLCAGRSMGSYNEQFFGPGTRLTVL.

This clonotype has a handful of counts. The rearrangement links TRBV7-2 to TRBJ2-7; 12 nucleotides match TRBD2. The germline CDR1 and CDR2 sequences are SGHTA and FQGNSA. The CDR3 totals 15 residues. V trimming: 6 bases; J trimming: 4 bases; junction bases outside the gene matches: 7. The CDR3 nucleotides are TGTGCCAGCAGTCTAGCGGGAGGGCCTTTGTACGAGCAGTACTTC. Its translation: CASSLAGGPLYEQYF.

V usage is TRBV3-1 and J usage is TRBJ2-5; 9 nucleotides match TRBD2. Trimming at V came to 0 bases and at J to 3 bases, leaving 8 bases not matched to a gene. The CDR3 runs to 17 residues. Germline loops: CDR1 LGHDT, CDR2 YNNKEL (reference sequence). The CDR3 is CASSQEGLAGFKETQYF. The CDR3 coding sequence is TGTGCCAGCAGCCAAGAAGGGCTAGCGGGGTTTAAAGAGACCCAGTACTTC.

This clonotype turned up a few times. The V gene is TRBV20-1, the J gene TRBJ2-5, with 11 positions matching TRBD2. The V segment lost 8 bases and the J segment 1 base; nucleotides outside the gene matches: 15. Germline V gene sequence: CDR1 DFQATT, CDR2 SNEGSKA (reference sequence). This CDR3 region has 17 residues. CDR3 amino acids: CSTSRSGTSGIQETQYF. CDR3 bases: TGCAGTACGTCTCGCTCCGGGACTAGCGGAATCCAAGAGACCCAGTACTTC.

This clonotype was seen repeatedly, ten times or more. The chain uses TRBV7-8 and TRBJ1-4; tentative D call: TRBD1 (6 bases). This CDR3 has 14 residues. Germline V CDR1 and CDR2: SGHVS, FQNEAQ. Trimming stripped 3 bases from V and 5 bases from J, with 10 bases between. CDR3 region: CASSFGQGNEKLFF. The CDR3 nucleotides read TGTGCCAGCAGCTTCGGCCAGGGGAATGAAAAACTGTTTTTT.

V is TRBV27 and J is TRBJ2-1; no definite D call. Germline CDR1 is MNHEY and CDR2 is SMNVEV (reference sequence). V lost 2 bases to trimming and J lost 4 bases, with 12 bases between them. The CDR3 contains 15 residues. This CDR3 reads CASSLRLWGYNEQFF. CDR3 sequence (DNA): TGTGCCAGCAGTTTAAGACTCTGGGGTTACAATGAGCAGTTCTTC.

Concerning this clonotype itself: A read error may explain this, as a much larger clone is one base away. This sequence joins TRBV3-1 and TRBJ2-1; 11 nucleotides line up with TRBD2. The CDR3 loop spans 19 amino acids. CDR1 LGHDT and CDR2 YNNKEL come from the germline V gene (reference sequence). The CDR3 protein is CASCQDGGPELAGVNEQFF. The DNA for the CDR3 is TGTGCCAGCTGCCAAGATGGCGGACCTGAACTAGCGGGAGTTAATGAGCAGTTCTTC.

The rearrangement uses TRBV5-1 and TRBJ1-4, with unresolved D. Germline lookup yields CDR1 SGHRS and CDR2 YFSETQ. Trimming shortened V by 1 base and J by 5 bases, and 12 bases separated the two germline ends. The CDR3 totals 15 residues. The CDR3 loop reads CASSLIVTKNEKLFF. In nucleotides, the CDR3 is TGCGCCAGCAGCTTGATTGTGACAAAGAATGAAAAACTGTTTTTT.

The rearrangement joins TRBV28 to TRBJ2-5; 9 bases align to TRBD2. CDR1 and CDR2 from the germline V gene are MDHEN and SYDVKM. This CDR3 comprises 14 residues. Trimming took 7 bases from V and 5 from J; bases not matched to a gene: 8. The CDR3 loop is CASNSAGGPETQYF. The CDR3 coding sequence is TGTGCCAGCAATTCGGCGGGAGGGCCTGAGACCCAGTACTTC.

This clonotype was counted between two and nine times. The chain is built from TRBV6-5 and TRBJ2-5; TRBD2 agrees at 7 bases. Trimming took 0 bases from V and 4 from J; bases not matched to a gene: 11. Germline V gene data show CDR1 as MNHEY and CDR2 as SVGAGI. This CDR3 has 17 residues. The CDR3 region has the DNA TGTGCCAGCAGTTACTCGATGCTAGCGGCGGGACCAGAGACCCAGTACTTC. The encoded protein is CASSYSMLAAGPETQYF.

The table lists this clonotype with a few counts. The J gene is TRBJ2-5, the V gene TRBV10-3; D may be TRBD1 or TRBD2 (6 bases each). The CDR3 loop spans 17 amino acids. Trimming stripped 6 bases from V and 5 bases from J, with 25 bases between. Per germline, CDR1 ENHRY and CDR2 SYGVKD. The CDR3 sequence: CAIRPGGGQRVGETQYF. The CDR3 DNA is TGTGCCATCAGACCCGGGGGAGGACAGAGAGTAGGGGAGACCCAGTACTTC.

The gene calls are TRBV6-1 and TRBJ1-6, with a tentative D call TRBD1 (5 bases). Germline-derived CDR1 and CDR2 are MNHNS and SASEGT. The CDR3 extends over 14 amino acids. With 6 bases removed from V and 7 bases from J, the gap between germline ends came to 13 bases. The CDR3 coding sequence is TGTGCCAGCAGCGACCGGGACGGAAATTCACCCCTCCACTTT. It is translated as CASSDRDGNSPLHF.

The CDR3 is CAISEGGQGNEQFF. CDR3 DNA sequence: TGTGCCATCAGTGAGGGAGGGCAGGGAAATGAGCAGTTCTTC. The V gene is TRBV10-3, the J gene TRBJ2-1, with a possible D match to TRBD2 (6 bases). This CDR3 comprises 14 residues. With 2 bases removed from V and 7 bases from J, the gap between germline ends came to 12 bases. Germline-derived CDR1 and CDR2 are ENHRY and SYGVKD.

This clonotype was seen only a few times. The chain employs TRBV3-1 and TRBJ2-1; 11 bases map to TRBD1. The CDR3 has 14 residues. The J segment lost 7 bases and the V segment lost 4 bases, leaving 3 bases of the junction unmatched. Per the germline V gene, CDR1 is LGHDT and CDR2 is YNNKEL (reference sequence). The CDR3 loop reads CASSPDRGRNEQFF. The CDR3 nucleotides read TGTGCCAGCAGCCCGGACAGGGGGCGTAATGAGCAGTTCTTC.

This clonotype was picked up a small number of times. The J gene is TRBJ1-2, the V gene TRBV5-1; 9 bases fit TRBD1. V lost 3 bases, J lost 5 bases, and 5 bases stayed unmatched. The CDR3 runs 14 residues. CDR1 and CDR2 from the germline V gene are SGHRS and YFSETQ. The CDR3 sequence: CASSSGDRVYGYTF. The CDR3 DNA follows: TGCGCCAGCAGCTCGGGGGACAGGGTGTATGGCTACACCTTC.

This clonotype was seen at least ten times. The genes are TRBV5-1 and TRBJ2-5, with a tentative D call TRBD1 (6 bases). The germline CDR1 and CDR2 sequences are SGHRS and YFSETQ. The germline V and J ends were trimmed by 4 bases and 1 base, with 11 bases remaining between them. The CDR3 has 14 residues. As DNA, the CDR3 is TGCGCCAGCAGCATCGGACAGCCCCAAGAGACCCAGTACTTC. Its translation: CASSIGQPQETQYF.

This rearrangement joins TRBV4-1 to TRBJ2-7; D not resolved. The CDR3 spans 12 residues. V dropped 0 bases and J dropped 7 bases, with 7 bases sitting between them. Germline-derived CDR1 and CDR2 are MGHRA and YSYEKL. This CDR3 reads CASSQDFAEQYF. CDR3 DNA sequence: TGCGCCAGCAGCCAAGATTTCGCAGAGCAGTACTTC.

This clonotype turned up a few times. The chain recombines TRBV5-1 with TRBJ2-4; the D call may be TRBD1 or TRBD2 (5 bases each). Germline assignment: CDR1 SGHRS and CDR2 YFSETQ. The CDR3 extends over 16 amino acids. Between the trimmed V and J ends, which lost 3 bases and 1 base, there was a span of 14 bases. The CDR3 sequence: CASSSQEDGAKNIQYF. Written as DNA, the CDR3 is TGCGCCAGCAGCTCACAGGAGGATGGGGCCAAAAACATTCAGTACTTC.

This chain connects TRBV20-1 to TRBJ1-4; D is uncertain. Germline CDR1 is DFQATT and CDR2 is SNEGSKA (reference sequence). The CDR3 contains 13 residues. The V and J ends lost 6 bases and 4 bases respectively, with 12 bases between them. The CDR3 bases are TGCAGTGCAAGGGAAGGGCATAATGAAAAACTGTTTTTT. Its protein product is CSAREGHNEKLFF.

This clonotype was seen a few times. The V gene is TRBV28, the J gene TRBJ2-6; D uncertain. From germline, CDR1 is MDHEN and CDR2 SYDVKM. The CDR3 covers 16 residues. Trimming left V 6 bases short and J 0 bases short, with 12 bases between. CDR3 bases: TGTGCCAGCAGCCCTCGTGACCGCTCTGGGGCCAACGTCCTGACTTTC. Translated, it gives CASSPRDRSGANVLTF.

This clonotype was seen a few times. The chain employs TRBV5-5 and TRBJ1-1, with 7 bases that match TRBD1. The CDR3 loop spans 14 amino acids. Germline V gene data show CDR1 as SGHKS and CDR2 as YYEKEE (reference sequence). Losses at the gene ends were 4 bases for V and 3 bases for J; bases not matched to a gene: 6. The CDR3 loop is CASSLRGLDTEAFF. The CDR3, as DNA: TGTGCCAGCAGCCTCAGGGGGTTGGACACTGAAGCTTTCTTT.